This record covers a single T cell receptor beta chain. Its target is unknown. TCRdb keeps only in-frame clones here, not all; method: immunoSEQ multiplex PCR. The table has tens of thousands of clones, around 90% seen once. Only cases whose brain tissue showed the highest T cell transcript signatures were sequenced. This CDR3 has 12 residues. V was cut by 8 bases and J by 3 bases, with 10 bases left in between. Germline loops: CDR1 WSHSY, CDR2 SAAADI. These data originate in a study of brain T cells in children with intractable seizures. Study-level points and caveats: Patients' HCMV serostatus was unknown; virus specificity rests on CDR3 similarity alone. Clones missing pre-surgery may reflect undersampling of that blood sample.

The sample consisted of peripheral blood, taken at surgery. The receptor was isolated from a girl aged 2 to 9 with Rasmussen encephalitis and intractable seizures. The chain joins TRBV10-2 to TRBJ1-1, with TRBD1 as a possible D gene (5 bases). The CDR3 protein is CASRGGDTEAFF. The DNA for the CDR3 is TGCGCCAGCCGGGGGGGGGACACTGAAGCTTTCTTT.